A single T cell receptor (beta chain) is shown here with its context. Antigen unknown. TCRdb keeps only in-frame clones here, not all; method: immunoSEQ multiplex PCR. In the table there are roughly 100,000 clones, approximately 89% of which are singletons. This specimen comes from a study of T cell responses to AZD1222 COVID-19 vaccine. About the research overall: It was second doses at about 4 or about 12 weeks that were pooled.

General observations from the study: Baseline seropositives among AZD1222 recipients totaled only six or seven. CD4 TCRs covered the whole spike, strongest at regions 160-218 and 743-854. Donors in the cohort were predominantly white British and more often female, and clonal diversity was possibly underestimated.

The germline V gene encodes CDR1 KGHDR and CDR2 SFDVKD. The CDR3 spans 16 residues. V lost 0 bases and J lost 9; bases outside the gene matches: 10. Here the sequenced sample was peripheral blood, taken on day 0 of AZD1222 vaccination. The receptor comes from an adult in good health. The chain couples TRBV24-1 to TRBJ2-1, with 7 bases that match TRBD2. CDR3 nucleotides: TGTGCCACCAGTGATTTGGCCGGGACTACCCCCAGTGAGCAGTTCTTC. Residues: CATSDLAGTTPSEQFF.